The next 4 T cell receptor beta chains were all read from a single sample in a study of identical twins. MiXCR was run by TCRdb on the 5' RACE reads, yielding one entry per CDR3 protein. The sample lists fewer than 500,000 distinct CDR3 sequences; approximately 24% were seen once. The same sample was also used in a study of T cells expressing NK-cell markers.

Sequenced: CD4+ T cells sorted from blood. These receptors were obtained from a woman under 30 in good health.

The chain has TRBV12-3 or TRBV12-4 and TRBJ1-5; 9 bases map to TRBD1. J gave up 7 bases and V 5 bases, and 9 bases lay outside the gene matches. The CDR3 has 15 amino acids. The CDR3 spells CASSAPGQGNQPQHF. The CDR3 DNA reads TGTGCCAGCAGTGCGCCGGGACAGGGTAACCAGCCCCAGCATTTT.

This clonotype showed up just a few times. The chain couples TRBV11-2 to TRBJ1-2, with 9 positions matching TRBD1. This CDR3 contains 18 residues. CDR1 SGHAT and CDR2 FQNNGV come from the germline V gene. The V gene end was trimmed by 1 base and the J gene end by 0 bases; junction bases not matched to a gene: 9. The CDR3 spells CASSLGPGQGASNYGYTF. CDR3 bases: TGTGCCAGCAGCTTAGGACCGGGACAGGGCGCTTCTAACTATGGCTACACCTTC.

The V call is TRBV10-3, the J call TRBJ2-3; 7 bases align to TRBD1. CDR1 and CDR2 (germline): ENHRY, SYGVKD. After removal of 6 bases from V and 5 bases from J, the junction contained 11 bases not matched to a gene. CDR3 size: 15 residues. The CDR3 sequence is CAIRQGTAQKDTQYF. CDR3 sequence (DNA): TGTGCCATCAGGCAAGGGACAGCCCAAAAAGATACGCAGTATTTT.

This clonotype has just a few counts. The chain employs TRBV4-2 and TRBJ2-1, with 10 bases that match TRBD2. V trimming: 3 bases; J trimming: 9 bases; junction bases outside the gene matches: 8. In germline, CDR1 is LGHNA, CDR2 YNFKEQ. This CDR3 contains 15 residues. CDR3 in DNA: TGTGCCAGCAGCCAGAGCGGGGGGGCGGTCCGTGAGCAGTTCTTC. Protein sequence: CASSQSGGAVREQFF.